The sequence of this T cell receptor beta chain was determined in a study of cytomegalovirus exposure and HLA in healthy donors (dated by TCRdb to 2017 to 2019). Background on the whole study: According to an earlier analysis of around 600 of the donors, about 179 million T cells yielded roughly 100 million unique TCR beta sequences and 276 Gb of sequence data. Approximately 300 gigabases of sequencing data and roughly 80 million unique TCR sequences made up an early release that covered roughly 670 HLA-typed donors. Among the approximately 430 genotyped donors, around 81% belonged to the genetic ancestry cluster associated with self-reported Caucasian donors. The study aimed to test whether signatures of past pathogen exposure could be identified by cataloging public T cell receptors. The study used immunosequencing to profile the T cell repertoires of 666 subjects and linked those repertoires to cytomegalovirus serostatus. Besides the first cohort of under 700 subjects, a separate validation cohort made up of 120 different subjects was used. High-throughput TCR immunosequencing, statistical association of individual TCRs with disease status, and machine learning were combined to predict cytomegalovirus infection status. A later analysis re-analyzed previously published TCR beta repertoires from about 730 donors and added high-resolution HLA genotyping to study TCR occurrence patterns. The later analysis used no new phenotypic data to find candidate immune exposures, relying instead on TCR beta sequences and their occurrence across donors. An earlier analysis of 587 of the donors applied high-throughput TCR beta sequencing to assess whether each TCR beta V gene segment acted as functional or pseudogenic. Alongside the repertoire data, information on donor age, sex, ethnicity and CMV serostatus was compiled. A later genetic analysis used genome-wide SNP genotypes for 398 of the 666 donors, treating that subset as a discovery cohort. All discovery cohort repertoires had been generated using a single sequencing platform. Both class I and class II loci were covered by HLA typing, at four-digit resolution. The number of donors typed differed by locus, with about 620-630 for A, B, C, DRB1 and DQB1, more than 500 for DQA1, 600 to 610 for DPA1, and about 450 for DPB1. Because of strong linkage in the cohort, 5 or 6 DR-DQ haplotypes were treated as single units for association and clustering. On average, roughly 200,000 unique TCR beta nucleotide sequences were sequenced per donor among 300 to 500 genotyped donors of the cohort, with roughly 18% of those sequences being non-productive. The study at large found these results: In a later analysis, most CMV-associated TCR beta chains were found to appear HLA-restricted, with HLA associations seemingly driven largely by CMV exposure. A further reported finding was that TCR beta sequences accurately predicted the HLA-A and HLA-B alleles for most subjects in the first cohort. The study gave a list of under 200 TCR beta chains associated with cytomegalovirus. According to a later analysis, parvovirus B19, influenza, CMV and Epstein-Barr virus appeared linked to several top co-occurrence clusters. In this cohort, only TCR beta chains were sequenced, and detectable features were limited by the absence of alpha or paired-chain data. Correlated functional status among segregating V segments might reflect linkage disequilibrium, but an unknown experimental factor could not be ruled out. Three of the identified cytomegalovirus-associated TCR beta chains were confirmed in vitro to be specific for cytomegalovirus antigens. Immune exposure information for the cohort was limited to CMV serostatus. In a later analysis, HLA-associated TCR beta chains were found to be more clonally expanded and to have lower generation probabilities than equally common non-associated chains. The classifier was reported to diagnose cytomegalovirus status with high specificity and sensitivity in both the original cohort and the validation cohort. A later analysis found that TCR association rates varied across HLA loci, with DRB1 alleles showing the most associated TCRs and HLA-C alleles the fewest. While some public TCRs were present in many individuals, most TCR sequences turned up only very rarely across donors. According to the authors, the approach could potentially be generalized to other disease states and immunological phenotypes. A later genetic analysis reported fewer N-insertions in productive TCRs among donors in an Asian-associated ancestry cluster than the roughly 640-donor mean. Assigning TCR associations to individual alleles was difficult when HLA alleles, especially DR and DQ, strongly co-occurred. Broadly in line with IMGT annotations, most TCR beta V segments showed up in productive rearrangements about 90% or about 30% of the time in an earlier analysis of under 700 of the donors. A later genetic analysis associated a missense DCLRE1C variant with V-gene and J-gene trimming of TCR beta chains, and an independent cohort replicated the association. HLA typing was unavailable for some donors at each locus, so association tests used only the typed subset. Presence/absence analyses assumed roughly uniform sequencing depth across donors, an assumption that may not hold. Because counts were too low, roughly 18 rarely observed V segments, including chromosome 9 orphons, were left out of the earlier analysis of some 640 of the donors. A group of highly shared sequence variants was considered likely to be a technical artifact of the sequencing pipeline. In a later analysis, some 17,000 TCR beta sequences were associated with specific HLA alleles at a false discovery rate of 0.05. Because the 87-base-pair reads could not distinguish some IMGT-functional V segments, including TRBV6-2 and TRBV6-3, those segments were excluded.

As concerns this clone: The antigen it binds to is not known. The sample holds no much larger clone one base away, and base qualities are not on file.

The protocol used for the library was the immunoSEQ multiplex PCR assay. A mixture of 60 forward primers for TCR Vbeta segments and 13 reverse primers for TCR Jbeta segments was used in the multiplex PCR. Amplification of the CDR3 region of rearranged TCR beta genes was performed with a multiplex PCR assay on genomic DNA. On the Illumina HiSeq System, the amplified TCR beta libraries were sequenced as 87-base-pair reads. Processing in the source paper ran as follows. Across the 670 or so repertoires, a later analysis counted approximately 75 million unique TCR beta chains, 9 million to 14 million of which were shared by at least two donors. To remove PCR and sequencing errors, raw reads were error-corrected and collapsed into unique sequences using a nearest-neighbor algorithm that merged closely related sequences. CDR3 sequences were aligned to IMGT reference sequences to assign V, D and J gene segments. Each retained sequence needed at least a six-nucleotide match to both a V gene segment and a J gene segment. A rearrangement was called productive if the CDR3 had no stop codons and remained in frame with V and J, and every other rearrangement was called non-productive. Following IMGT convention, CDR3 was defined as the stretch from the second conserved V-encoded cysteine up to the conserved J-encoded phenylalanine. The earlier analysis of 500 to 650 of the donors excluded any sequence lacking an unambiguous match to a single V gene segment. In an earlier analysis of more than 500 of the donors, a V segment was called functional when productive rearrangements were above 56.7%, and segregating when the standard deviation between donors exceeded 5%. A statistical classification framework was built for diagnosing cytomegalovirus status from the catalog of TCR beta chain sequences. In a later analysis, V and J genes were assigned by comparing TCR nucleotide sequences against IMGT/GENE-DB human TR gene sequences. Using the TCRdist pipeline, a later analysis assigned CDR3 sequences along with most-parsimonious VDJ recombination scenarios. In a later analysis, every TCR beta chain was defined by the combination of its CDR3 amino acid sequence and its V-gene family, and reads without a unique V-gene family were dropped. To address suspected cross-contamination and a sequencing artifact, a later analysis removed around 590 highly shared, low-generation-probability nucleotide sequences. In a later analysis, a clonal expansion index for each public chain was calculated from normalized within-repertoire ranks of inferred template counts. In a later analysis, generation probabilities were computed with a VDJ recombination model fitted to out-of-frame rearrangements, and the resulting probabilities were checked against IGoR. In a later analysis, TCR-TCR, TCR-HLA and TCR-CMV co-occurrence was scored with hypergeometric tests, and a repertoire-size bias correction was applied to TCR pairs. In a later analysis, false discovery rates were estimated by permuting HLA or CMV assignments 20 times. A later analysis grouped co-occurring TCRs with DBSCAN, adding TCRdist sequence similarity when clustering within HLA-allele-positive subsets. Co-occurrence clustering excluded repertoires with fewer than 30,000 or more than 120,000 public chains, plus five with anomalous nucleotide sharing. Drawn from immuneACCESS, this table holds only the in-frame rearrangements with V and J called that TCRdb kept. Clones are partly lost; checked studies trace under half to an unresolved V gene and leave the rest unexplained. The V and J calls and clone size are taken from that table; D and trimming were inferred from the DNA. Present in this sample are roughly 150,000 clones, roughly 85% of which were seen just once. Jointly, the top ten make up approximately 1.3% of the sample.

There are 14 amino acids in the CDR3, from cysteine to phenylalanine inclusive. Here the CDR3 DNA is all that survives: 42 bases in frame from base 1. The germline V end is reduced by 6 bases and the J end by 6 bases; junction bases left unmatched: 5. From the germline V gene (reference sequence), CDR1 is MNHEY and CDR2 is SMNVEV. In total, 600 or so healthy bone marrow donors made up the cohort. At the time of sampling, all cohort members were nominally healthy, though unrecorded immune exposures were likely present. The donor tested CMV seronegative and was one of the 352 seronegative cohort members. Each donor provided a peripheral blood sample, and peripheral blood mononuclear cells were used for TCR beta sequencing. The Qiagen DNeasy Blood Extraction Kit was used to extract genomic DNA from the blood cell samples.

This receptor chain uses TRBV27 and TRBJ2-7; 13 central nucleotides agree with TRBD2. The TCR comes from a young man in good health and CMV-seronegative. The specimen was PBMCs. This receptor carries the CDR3 CASSLTSGRAEQYF. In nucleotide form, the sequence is TGTGCCAGCAGCTTAACTAGCGGGAGGGCCGAGCAGTACTTC.